Listed below are T cell receptor beta chains from one sample, sequenced in a study of T cell responses to AZD1222 COVID-19 vaccine. The assay was immunoSEQ multiplex PCR, and TCRdb's table has in-frame clones only and misses some. The sample contains around 130,000 clones, roughly nine tenths of which appear only once. The sample consisted of peripheral blood, taken on day 0 of AZD1222 vaccination. The receptors were sampled from an adult in good health. CDR3s include the opening cysteine and the closing phenylalanine or tryptophan. Each record gives: clone size, V gene, D gene, J gene, CDR3 protein, CDR3 DNA. The D gene is left open where the match is weak. Clone sizes are given selectively: once, few, many, or a class where the clone is expanded.

>NA|TRBV4-3|NA|TRBJ2-1
CASSQDRDGNNEQFF
TGCGCCAGCAGCCAAGATAGGGACGGAAACAATGAGCAGTTCTTC
>NA|TRBV4-1|TRBD2|TRBJ2-3
CASSQIGGTITDTQYF
TGCGCCAGCAGCCAAATCGGAGGGACTATCACAGATACGCAGTATTTT
>NA|TRBV5-4|NA|TRBJ1-4
CASSTGPKEKLFF
TGTGCCAGCAGCACCGGACCGAAGGAAAAACTGTTTTTT
>NA|TRBV30|TRBD1|TRBJ1-2
CAWAGTDYGYTF
TGTGCCTGGGCCGGGACAGACTATGGCTACACCTTC
>NA|TRBV27|NA|TRBJ1-1
CASSFQDSRTEAFF
TGTGCCAGCAGTTTTCAGGATAGTAGGACTGAAGCTTTCTTT
>NA|TRBV29-1|TRBD2|TRBJ2-7
CSVGAGTRWEQYF
TGCAGCGTTGGGGCCGGGACTAGATGGGAGCAGTACTTC
>once|TRBV3-1/TRBV3-2|NA|TRBJ1-6
CASSQVRQASTRDSPLHF
TGTGCCAGCAGCCAAGTCCGTCAGGCCTCCACCCGGGATTCACCCCTCCACTTT
>once|TRBV5-1|NA|TRBJ2-7
CASSLGTAGYEQYF
TGCGCCAGCAGCTTGGGGACTGCAGGGTACGAGCAGTACTTC
>NA|TRBV7-3|NA|TRBJ1-1
CASSRQMNTEAFF
TGTGCCAGCAGCCGCCAGATGAACACTGAAGCTTTCTTT
>NA|TRBV5-1|NA|TRBJ1-4
CASSLRGEREKLFF
TGCGCCAGCAGCTTGAGAGGGGAGAGGGAAAAACTGTTTTTT
>NA|TRBV29-1|NA|TRBJ1-1
CSVDRGTEAFF
TGCAGCGTTGACAGGGGCACTGAAGCTTTCTTT
>NA|TRBV5-8|TRBD1|TRBJ1-2
CASVQGNYGYTF
TGTGCCAGCGTACAGGGGAACTATGGCTACACCTTC
>NA|TRBV30|NA|TRBJ1-1
CAWSPRREPMWTEAFF
TGTGCCTGGAGTCCCCGGCGGGAACCCATGTGGACTGAAGCTTTCTTT
>NA|TRBV4-1|NA|TRBJ1-1
CASSQGRGTEAFF
TGCGCCAGCAGCCAAGGACGGGGCACTGAAGCTTTCTTT
>NA|TRBV4-2|TRBD1|TRBJ1-5
CASSLKQGAHNQPQHF
TGTGCCAGCAGCCTGAAACAGGGGGCACACAATCAGCCCCAGCATTTT
>NA|TRBV13|NA|TRBJ2-3
CASSLNWEQYF
TGTGCCAGCAGCCTCAACTGGGAGCAGTATTTT
>NA|TRBV5-4|TRBD1|TRBJ1-6
CASSLGTGGSPLHF
TGTGCCAGCAGCCTCGGGACAGGGGGCTCACCCCTCCACTTT
>once|TRBV2|NA|TRBJ1-1
CASMAGEAFF
TGTGCCAGCATGGCGGGTGAAGCTTTCTTT
>NA|TRBV5-1|TRBD1|TRBJ1-5
CASSLGDSLNQPQHF
TGCGCCAGCAGCTTGGGGGACAGCCTCAATCAGCCCCAGCATTTT
>NA|TRBV27|NA|TRBJ1-1
CASSNQGIRNTEAFF
TGTGCCAGCAGCAATCAGGGTATAAGGAACACTGAAGCTTTCTTT
>NA|TRBV6-5|TRBD1|TRBJ1-1
CASSDTGGTEAFF
TGTGCCAGCAGCGATACAGGGGGCACTGAAGCTTTCTTT
>NA|TRBV7-6|NA|TRBJ2-7
CASKPDLEAYEQYF
TGTGCCAGCAAACCCGACCTGGAGGCCTACGAGCAGTACTTC
>NA|TRBV18|TRBD2|TRBJ2-1
CASSPPFTSGSGYEQFF
TGTGCCAGCTCACCACCATTTACTAGCGGGAGTGGTTATGAGCAGTTCTTC
>NA|TRBV5-8|NA|TRBJ2-1
CASSRDFLQGEQFF
TGTGCCAGCAGCAGGGACTTTCTCCAGGGTGAGCAGTTCTTC
>NA|TRBV7-9|TRBD2|TRBJ2-7
CASSLGTSSEQYF
TGTGCCAGCAGCTTGGGGACTAGCTCCGAGCAGTACTTC
>NA|TRBV11-3|NA|TRBJ1-2
CASSFEQGTDNYGYTF
TGTGCCAGCAGCTTCGAGCAGGGAACAGATAACTATGGCTACACCTTC
>NA|TRBV24-1|TRBD1|TRBJ2-5
CATSRQGEETQYF
TGTGCCACCAGCCGACAGGGTGAGGAGACCCAGTACTTC
>NA|TRBV6-5|NA|TRBJ2-3
CASSAGLTRGDTQYF
TGTGCCAGCAGCGCCGGACTTACTAGAGGAGATACGCAGTATTTT
>NA|TRBV18|TRBD1|TRBJ2-2
CASSNGQGFTGELFF
TGTGCCAGCTCAAATGGACAGGGCTTCACCGGGGAGCTGTTTTTT
>NA|TRBV2|NA|TRBJ2-7
CASSWGPKSSSYEQYF
TGTGCCAGCAGTTGGGGACCGAAGTCAAGCTCCTACGAGCAGTACTTC
>NA|TRBV15|NA|TRBJ1-3
CATSRDKGAGNTIYF
TGTGCCACCAGCAGAGATAAAGGGGCGGGAAACACCATATATTTT
>NA|TRBV7-7|TRBD1|TRBJ2-2
CASSLVTFTPGQGYTGELFF
TGTGCCAGCAGCTTAGTCACCTTTACACCGGGACAGGGCTACACCGGGGAGCTGTTTTTT
>once|TRBV7-6|NA|TRBJ1-3
CASSLERRTGNTIYF
TGTGCCAGCAGCTTAGAGAGGAGGACTGGAAACACCATATATTTT
>NA|TRBV7-9|TRBD2|TRBJ2-3
CASSSIAGGRETQYF
TGTGCCAGCAGCTCCATAGCGGGAGGGCGGGAAACGCAGTATTTT
>NA|TRBV27|TRBD2|TRBJ2-7
CASSLKTSGSSSYEQYF
TGTGCCAGCAGTTTGAAGACTAGCGGGAGCAGCTCCTACGAGCAGTACTTC
>NA|TRBV4-2|NA|TRBJ2-3
CASSQAYSTDTQYF
TGTGCCAGCAGCCAAGCGTATAGCACAGATACGCAGTATTTT
>NA|TRBV9|NA|TRBJ1-1
CASSAEGGTEAFF
TGTGCCAGCAGCGCGGAGGGGGGCACTGAAGCTTTCTTT
>NA|TRBV10-2|NA|TRBJ2-7
CASTQGRESSYEQYF
TGCGCCAGCACACAGGGACGGGAAAGCTCCTACGAGCAGTACTTC
>NA|TRBV15|TRBD2|TRBJ2-7
CATSRGGAGAHEQYF
TGTGCCACCAGCAGAGGGGGAGCGGGAGCCCACGAGCAGTACTTC
>NA|TRBV27|TRBD2|TRBJ2-7
CASSLQTSGNSEQYF
TGTGCCAGCAGTTTACAGACTAGCGGGAACTCCGAGCAGTACTTC
>NA|TRBV9|NA|TRBJ2-5
CASSVDGRGGETQYF
TGTGCCAGCAGCGTAGATGGCAGGGGAGGCGAGACCCAGTACTTC
>once|TRBV29-1|NA|TRBJ1-1
CSVGPGGTEAFF
TGCAGCGTAGGGCCAGGTGGCACTGAAGCTTTCTTT
>few|TRBV6-5|NA|TRBJ1-2
CASSYSRSAGYGYTF
TGTGCCAGCAGTTACTCGAGGTCAGCTGGCTATGGCTACACCTTC